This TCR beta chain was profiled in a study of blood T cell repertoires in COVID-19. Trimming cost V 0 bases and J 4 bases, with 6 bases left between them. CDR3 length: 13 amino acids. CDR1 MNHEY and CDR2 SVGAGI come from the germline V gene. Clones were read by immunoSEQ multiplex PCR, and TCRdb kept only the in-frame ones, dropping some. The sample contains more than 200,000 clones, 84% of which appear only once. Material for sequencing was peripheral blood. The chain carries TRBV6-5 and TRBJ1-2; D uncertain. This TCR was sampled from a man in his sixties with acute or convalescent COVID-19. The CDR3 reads CASSYSTRYGYTF. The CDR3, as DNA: TGTGCCAGCAGTTACTCAACTCGCTATGGCTACACCTTC.